Following are 15 T cell receptor beta chains from one sample sequenced in a study of T cell responses to AZD1222 COVID-19 vaccine. TCRdb keeps only in-frame clones here, not all; method: immunoSEQ multiplex PCR. The sample lists some 130,000 clones, approximately 90% occurring once. The sample here was peripheral blood, taken on day 0 of AZD1222 vaccination. These receptors were collected from an adult in good health.

This rearrangement joins TRBV19 to TRBJ1-2, with unresolved D. This CDR3 region has 16 residues. CDR1 and CDR2 from the germline V gene are LNHDA and SQIVND (reference sequence). The V end lost 1 base, the J end lost 6 bases, and 18 bases lay between the germline ends. CDR3 DNA: TGTGCCAGTAGTATAGGTATCGTGACTCTCGATCATGGCTACACCTTC. Protein sequence: CASSIGIVTLDHGYTF.

CDR3 in DNA: TGTGCCAGCAGTTTACCCCGGTGGACTTCACCCCTCCACTTT. Amino acids: CASSLPRWTSPLHF. The chain couples TRBV28 to TRBJ1-6; D not resolved. Trimming shortened V by 2 bases and J by 9 bases, and 11 bases separated the two germline ends. CDR3 length: 14 residues. Per the germline V gene, CDR1 is MDHEN and CDR2 is SYDVKM.

The rearrangement uses TRBV18 and TRBJ1-6; weak D call: TRBD1 (5 bases). V lost 4 bases to trimming and J lost 9 bases, with 16 bases between them. Germline-derived CDR1 and CDR2 are KGHSH and LQKENI. This CDR3 spans 15 amino acids. The DNA for the CDR3 is TGTGCCAGCTCACTGAAGGGGCGGGAGGGTTCACCCCTCCACTTT. Protein product: CASSLKGREGSPLHF.

J is TRBJ2-7 and V is TRBV27, with D perhaps matching TRBD1 (5 bases). Germline CDR1 and CDR2: MNHEY and SMNVEV (reference sequence). This CDR3 contains 20 residues. V lost 2 bases and J lost 1, with 27 bases in between. CDR3 in DNA: TGTGCCAGCAGTTTAGGCCCACGGCAGGGTGGGGAATTTAGGTCCTACGAGCAGTACTTC. Its translation is CASSLGPRQGGEFRSYEQYF.

This sequence joins TRBV11-2 and TRBJ1-2, with 8 positions matching TRBD1. Germline V lookup: CDR1 SGHAT, CDR2 FQNNGV. The trim removed 6 bases at V and 5 bases at J, leaving 2 bases unmatched. The CDR3 length is 12 residues. CDR3 DNA sequence: TGTGCCAGCAGTGACAGGGGATATGGCTACACCTTC. This codes for CASSDRGYGYTF.

This rearrangement joins TRBV9 to TRBJ1-1; no reliable D call. There are 14 residues in the CDR3. Germline CDR1 and CDR2: SGDLS and YYNGEE. Trimming cost V 4 bases and J 1 base, with 11 bases left between them. CDR3 nucleotides: TGTGCCAGCAGCCCTCTCGGAGCGAACACTGAAGCTTTCTTT. It specifies CASSPLGANTEAFF.

V gene TRBV7-8 combines with J gene TRBJ2-1; possible D gene TRBD2, 5 bases. The CDR3 runs to 12 residues. Between the trimmed V and J ends, which lost 5 bases and 9 bases, there was a span of 11 bases. CDR1 is SGHVS and CDR2 is FQNEAQ in the germline V gene. The CDR3, as DNA: TGTGCCAGCAGCCTCGGGGTGGGTGAGCAGTTCTTC. It encodes CASSLGVGEQFF.

This chain's CDR3 is CASSRGANTGELFF. The CDR3 DNA sequence: TGTGCCAGCAGCCGAGGGGCGAACACCGGGGAGCTGTTTTTT. The V and J genes are TRBV28 and TRBJ2-2, with D perhaps given as TRBD1 or TRBD2 (5 bases each). With 6 bases removed from V and 0 bases from J, the gap between germline ends came to 8 bases. Germline loops: CDR1 MDHEN, CDR2 SYDVKM. CDR3 length equals 14 residues. Drawing the rest from reference TRBV28 and TRBJ2-2, the complete variable domain is DVKVTQSSRYLVKRTGEKVFLECVQDMDHENMFWYRQDPGLGLRLIYFSYDVKMKEKGDIPEGYSVSREKKERFSLILESASTNQTSMYLCASSRGANTGELFFGEGSRLTVL.

Comment on this clone: Other DNA sequences in this sample translate to the same CDR3. The rearrangement uses TRBV3-1 (or the pseudogene TRBV3-2) and TRBJ2-2, with D perhaps TRBD2 (6 bases). V lost 3 bases and J lost 2, with 7 bases in between. Germline lookup yields CDR1 LGHDT and CDR2 YNNKEL (reference sequence). This CDR3 spans 14 amino acids. The CDR3 region is CASSQGGNTGELFF. The CDR3 nucleotides are TGTGCCAGCAGCCAGGGGGGAAACACCGGGGAGCTGTTTTTT.

This chain links TRBV10-3 with TRBJ1-3; D gene uncertain. In germline, CDR1 is ENHRY, CDR2 SYGVKD. The CDR3 spans 15 residues. Trimming removed 7 bases at V and 0 bases at J, with 13 bases between. CDR3 region: CAIKVEQSSGNTIYF. CDR3 sequence (DNA): TGTGCCATCAAAGTCGAGCAGAGCTCTGGAAACACCATATATTTT.

V is TRBV9 and J is TRBJ2-6; possible D gene TRBD1, 5 bases. The CDR3 is 14 amino acids. Per germline, CDR1 SGDLS and CDR2 YYNGEE. Between the trimmed V and J ends, which lost 3 bases and 7 bases, there was a span of 11 bases. DNA of the CDR3: TGTGCCAGCAGCGCCCTAAGGGGAGCCAACGTCCTGACTTTC. It encodes CASSALRGANVLTF. The full variable domain, its missing parts supplied by reference TRBV9 and TRBJ2-6, is DSGVTQTPKHLITATGQRVTLRCSPRSGDLSVYWYQQSLDQGLQFLIQYYNGEERAKGNILERFSAQQFPDLHSELNLSSLELGDSALYFCASSALRGANVLTFGAGSRLTVL.

The chain combines TRBV6-5 with TRBJ1-6; the D gene is possibly TRBD1 (6 bases). Germline CDR1 is MNHEY and CDR2 is SVGAGI. The CDR3 contains 14 residues. With 6 bases removed from V and 10 bases from J, the gap between germline ends came to 16 bases. The CDR3 bases are TGTGCCAGCAGGAAGGGGGGCACAGGGTCACCCCTCCACTTT. Translated: CASRKGGTGSPLHF.

J is TRBJ2-3 and V is TRBV3-1 (or the pseudogene TRBV3-2); 7 nucleotides agree with TRBD1. The CDR3 has 14 amino acids. With V trimmed by 4 bases and J by 0 bases, 1 base remained unmatched. Germline V gene data show CDR1 as LGHDT and CDR2 as YNNKEL (reference sequence). The CDR3 protein is CASSPGQSTDTQYF. For the CDR3, the DNA is TGTGCCAGCAGCCCGGGACAGAGCACAGATACGCAGTATTTT.

The chain links TRBV10-3 to TRBJ1-1, with 8 bases lining up with TRBD1. With 10 bases clipped from V and 7 bases from J, the junction kept 8 bases outside the gene matches. CDR1 and CDR2 (germline): ENHRY, SYGVKD. The CDR3 extends over 12 amino acids. The CDR3 sequence is CASQSGGNEAFF. The CDR3 DNA reads TGTGCCAGTCAGTCAGGGGGCAATGAAGCTTTCTTT.

This chain uses TRBV7-9 with TRBJ2-7, with D perhaps matching TRBD1 (6 bases). CDR3 length equals 12 residues. Per germline, CDR1 SEHNR and CDR2 FQNEAQ (reference sequence). CDR3 in DNA: TGTGCAGCCTCTCGGACAGCCTACGAGCAGTACTTC. The encoded protein is CAASRTAYEQYF.